The rows below give T cell receptor beta chains drawn from one sample of a study of T-cell reconstitution after alpha-beta-depleted transplantation in children. MiXCR, applied by TCRdb to the PCR reads, yields one record per CDR3 protein. In the table there are about 230,000 distinct CDR3 sequences, more than 10% of which are singletons. Sequencing used PBMCs from the stem cell graft donor, obtained from the stem cell graft. These receptor sequences come from a human donor who donated a stem cell graft to a child with acute lymphoblastic leukemia. Each CDR3 is given with its conserved first and last residue. The order of the fields is D gene, V gene, J gene, clone size, CDR3 DNA, CDR3 protein. The D gene is left open where the match is weak. Expanded clones get a size class; other rows say once, few or many, or leave the size out.

>-|TRBV6-5|TRBJ1-2|few
TGTGCCAGCAGTTACGAGGGGGGTGGCTACACCTTC
CASSYEGGGYTF
>TRBD1|TRBV20-1|TRBJ2-2|-
TGCAGTGCTAGATCGGGACAGGGGTATAACACCGGGGAGCTGTTTTTT
CSARSGQGYNTGELFF
>-|TRBV28|TRBJ2-7|many
TGTGCCAGCAGCCCCGTACAGTACAGCTCCTACGAGCAGTACTTC
CASSPVQYSSYEQYF
>-|TRBV10-3|TRBJ2-6|many
TGTGCCATCAGTGAACCCTCGGACTCTGGGGCCAACGTCCTGACTTTC
CAISEPSDSGANVLTF
>TRBD2|TRBV7-8|TRBJ2-7|many
TGTGCCAGCAGCTTAGCGATGGGACTAGTCGCCTACGAGCAGTACTTC
CASSLAMGLVAYEQYF
>-|TRBV12-3/TRBV12-4|TRBJ2-7|many
TGTGCCAGCAGTGCTTTCGACAGTTCCTACGAGCAGTACTTC
CASSAFDSSYEQYF
>TRBD1|TRBV5-1|TRBJ2-7|many
TGCGCCAGCAGCTTGGGCTCTACAGGGGGATCCTACGAGCAGTACTTC
CASSLGSTGGSYEQYF
>TRBD2|TRBV15|TRBJ2-1|many
TGTGCCACCAGCAGAGTAGGTAGCGGGGCCCTAAGCTCCTACAATGAGCAGTTCTTC
CATSRVGSGALSSYNEQFF
>-|TRBV19|TRBJ1-1|many
TGTGCCAGTCGATCCGGTTCGAACACTGAAGCTTTCTTT
CASRSGSNTEAFF
>-|TRBV6-2/TRBV6-3|TRBJ1-6|many
TGTGCCAGCAGTTACTCCTTTACGGACTCACCCCTCCACTTT
CASSYSFTDSPLHF
>-|TRBV5-1|TRBJ1-2|many
TGCGCCAGCAGCTACGACCTGAGGGGCCGGTATGGCTACACCTTC
CASSYDLRGRYGYTF
>TRBD1|TRBV7-9|TRBJ2-2|many
TGTGCCAGCAGCTTAGTACCGGGACAGGCGAACACCGGGGAGCTGTTTTTT
CASSLVPGQANTGELFF
>-|TRBV10-3|TRBJ1-2|many
TGTGCCATCAGTGAACAGGGCCGCGGGTATGGCTACACCTTC
CAISEQGRGYGYTF
>TRBD2|TRBV25-1|TRBJ2-7|-
TGTGCCAGCAGAGGGGCGGGGGGGTTGGGCTACGAGCAGTACTTC
CASRGAGGLGYEQYF
>-|TRBV20-1|TRBJ1-5|many
TGCAGTGCTGAAAAACAAAACGGGCAGCCCCAGCATTTT
CSAEKQNGQPQHF
>TRBD1|TRBV5-1|TRBJ2-1|many
TGCGCCAGCAGTCCGGGACAGGGTTACTACAATGAGCAGTTCTTC
CASSPGQGYYNEQFF
>-|TRBV20-1|TRBJ2-2|many
TGCAGTGCTAAGTCCACATTGGGCACCGGGGAGCTGTTTTTT
CSAKSTLGTGELFF
>TRBD1|TRBV11-2|TRBJ2-3|many
TGTGCCAGCAGCTGGGACAGGGGATGGTCAGATACGCAGTATTTT
CASSWDRGWSDTQYF
>-|TRBV5-1|TRBJ1-1|many
TGCGCCAGCGGAACAGGTGGGAACACTGAAGCTTTCTTT
CASGTGGNTEAFF
>-|TRBV20-1|TRBJ2-3|many
TGCAGTGCTAGAGATAGCAGCACAGATACGCAGTATTTT
CSARDSSTDTQYF
>-|TRBV4-3|TRBJ2-1|-
TGCGCCAGCAGCCAAGATGGCCGGGCAGCGGTTCATGAGCAGTTCTTC
CASSQDGRAAVHEQFF
>TRBD1|TRBV29-1|TRBJ1-2|many
TGCAGCGGGGGAGAGACCGGGACAGGGGTACTACCCTTC
CSGGETGTGVLPF
>-|TRBV5-1|TRBJ2-7|many
TGCGCCAGCAGCTCCGGATGGGCGGCAGATTACGAGCAGTACTTC
CASSSGWAADYEQYF
>-|TRBV19|TRBJ1-5|-
TGTGCCAGTACGTGGGGGGCACATCAGCCCCAGCATTTT
CASTWGAHQPQHF
>-|TRBV20-1|TRBJ2-5|many
TGCAGTGCTAGAGATCCCCCGGGAGAGACCCAGTACTTC
CSARDPPGETQYF
>-|TRBV5-1|TRBJ2-7|many
TGCGCCAGCAGCCCCCCTAAAGGGAGAGACGAGCAGTACTTC
CASSPPKGRDEQYF